This T cell receptor beta chain was recovered during a study of T cells in Graves' hyperthyroidism and ophthalmopathy. Amplification yielded TCR beta CDR3 regions, with RNA transcripts as the source. The HTBI primer set served for first-round RT-PCR of the TCR CDR3. TCRdb used MiXCR to reprocess the multiplex PCR reads, holding one entry per CDR3 protein. Of under 650,000 distinct CDR3 sequences in the sample, around 15% were seen once. CDR3 length: 13 residues. Germline V gene sequence: CDR1 GTSNPN, CDR2 SVGIG (reference sequence). V was pared by 4 bases and J by 5 bases, with 14 bases between. In its sample, this clonotype was seen many times.

Sequences were obtained from blood. V and J are TRBV30 and TRBJ1-1; D unclear. The clonotype originates from a woman aged 25 to 39 with Graves' hyperthyroidism. As DNA, the CDR3 is TGTGCCTGGACCCCCGACTGGTGGACTGAAGCTTTCTTT. It encodes CAWTPDWWTEAFF.